This TCR beta chain was found in a study of regulatory T cells in long-lasting Graves disease. The TCR beta library used iRepertoire HTBI primers with Arm-PCR amplification of CDR3. MiXCR, run by TCRdb on the multiplex PCR reads, gives a single entry per CDR3 protein. The table records around 460,000 distinct CDR3 sequences, approximately 23% of them present only once. This clonotype appeared many times. What it binds is unknown. Study-wide results and limits: The sample size was small, and this may have reduced accuracy. Those with persistent Graves' had less TCR diversity than newly diagnosed patients. Persistent disease was associated with favored TRBV28 usage and with favored use of TRBJ1-2 and TRBJ2-5.

CDR3 length: 12 amino acids. The germline CDR1 and CDR2 sequences are LGHDT and YNNKEL (reference sequence). V gave up 6 bases and J gave up 9 bases; unmatched junction bases: 3. Time point: persistent/refractory GD, antithyroid drugs over 5 years with positive TRAb. Making the TCR library involved RNA that had been extracted from PBMCs. As a group, patients came from one endocrinology department in Xi'an, China. V gene TRBV3-1 combines with J gene TRBJ2-4; 9 nucleotides line up with TRBD1. The TCR was taken from a female donor with Graves disease. The starting material was peripheral blood mononuclear cells (PBMCs), obtained when the disease was refractory, from a patient treated with antithyroid drugs. CDR3 protein: CASSPDRGIQYF. CDR3 in DNA: TGTGCCAGCAGTCCGGACAGGGGCATTCAGTACTTC. The whole variable domain, filled in from reference TRBV3-1 and TRBJ2-4, reads DTAVSQTPKYLVTQMGNDKSIKCEQNLGHDTMYWYKQDSKKFLKIMFSYNNKELIINETVPNRFSPKSPDKAHLNLHINSLELGDSAVYFCASSPDRGIQYFGAGTRLSVL.